This T cell receptor beta chain was recorded in a study of T cell repertoires in cytomegalovirus infection. Each CDR3 protein is one row after TCRdb ran MiXCR on the reads. Of 150,000 to 200,000 distinct CDR3 sequences in the sample, less than 25% were seen once. Germline V lookup: CDR1 MGHRA, CDR2 YSYEKL. Trimming pared 4 bases from V and 2 bases from J, leaving 18 bases between. The CDR3 loop spans 17 amino acids. This clonotype was counted only a few times. Its antigen is still unknown. V gene TRBV4-1 combines with J gene TRBJ1-3, with D uncertain. This receptor was obtained from a human donor in good health (CMV status not recorded). Some clones in this sample may be carry-over from other donors' samples. Material: CD8+ T cells from cultured PBMCs, obtained from culture after CMV antigen stimulation. The CDR3 reads CASSPTFARTAGNTIYF. The CDR3 nucleotides read TGCGCCAGCAGCCCCACTTTTGCTCGGACCGCTGGAAACACCATATATTTT.